This TCR beta chain was identified in a study of CD8+CD57+ T cells in acquired aplastic anemia. As for the study in general: Mean yield of DNA from sorted CD4+ and CD8+ cells was about 3.2 ug. Study-wide results and limits: Between patients and controls, CD8+ Simpson's diversity did not vary significantly. Patients shared some 30 CD8+ CDR3 sequences with controls.

Profiles of TCR beta VDJ and CDR3 were generated from a genomic DNA template. TCRdb called the reads again in MiXCR, with one record for every CDR3 protein. Among under 200,000 distinct CDR3 sequences listed, 40% to 50% were seen once. Concerning this clonotype: The antigen is undetermined.

Patients sequenced had flow cytometry evidence of CD8+CD57+ cell expansion. Every patient was diagnosed with severe acquired aplastic anemia. This CDR3 comprises 13 residues. The germline V gene encodes CDR1 SNHLY and CDR2 FYNNEI. V lost 6 bases to trimming and J lost 6 bases; unmatched junction nucleotides: 5. The sequencing input was sorted CD4+, CD8+, or CD8+CD57+ T cells (not recorded which) from PBMCs. The chain has TRBV2 and TRBJ2-7; TRBD1 aligns across 10 bases. The receptor was derived from a human donor with aplastic anemia. DNA of the CDR3: TGTGCCAGCAGCTATGACAGGGGGCTCGAGCAGTACTTC. Translating gives CASSYDRGLEQYF.